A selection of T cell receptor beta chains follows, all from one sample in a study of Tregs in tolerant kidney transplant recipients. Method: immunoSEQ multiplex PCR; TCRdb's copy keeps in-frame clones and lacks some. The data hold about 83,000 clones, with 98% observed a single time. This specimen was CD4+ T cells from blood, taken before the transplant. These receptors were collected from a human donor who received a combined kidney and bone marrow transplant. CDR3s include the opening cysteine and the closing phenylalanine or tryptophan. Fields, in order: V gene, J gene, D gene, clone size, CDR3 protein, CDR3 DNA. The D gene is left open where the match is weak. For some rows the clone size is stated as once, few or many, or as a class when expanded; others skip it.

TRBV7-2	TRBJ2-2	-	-	CASSLVGGPNTGELFF	TGTGCCAGCAGCTTAGTGGGGGGTCCGAACACCGGGGAGCTGTTTTTT
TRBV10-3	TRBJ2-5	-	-	CAPSGVNSDF	TGTGCCCCGTCAGGGGTAAATTCCGACTTC
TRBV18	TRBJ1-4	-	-	CASSPSSGGRFNEKLFF	TGTGCCAGCTCACCCTCGTCGGGAGGGCGCTTTAATGAAAAACTGTTTTTT
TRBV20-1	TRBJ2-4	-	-	CSASRTVQYF	TGCAGTGCTTCCCGGACAGTTCAGTACTTC
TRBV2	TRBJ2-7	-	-	CASSERDYEQYF	TGTGCCAGCAGTGAGCGGGACTACGAGCAGTACTTC
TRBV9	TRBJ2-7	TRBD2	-	CASSTGLAEHYEQYF	TGTGCCAGCAGCACCGGACTAGCGGAGCACTACGAGCAGTACTTC
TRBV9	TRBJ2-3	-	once	CASSARRAMGDTQYF	TGTGCCAGCAGCGCCCGCCGAGCGATGGGAGATACGCAGTATTTT
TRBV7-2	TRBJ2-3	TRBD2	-	CASSSRTSGGAPQLYTQYF	TGTGCCAGCAGCTCTCGGACTAGCGGGGGGGCGCCCCAGCTATATACGCAGTATTTT
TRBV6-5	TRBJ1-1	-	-	CASSYSAGEAFF	TGTGCCAGCAGTTACTCCGCGGGTGAAGCTTTCTTT
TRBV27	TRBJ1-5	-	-	CASSLSSPGGHLSNQPQHF	TGTGCCAGCAGTTTATCGTCGCCGGGGGGACACCTTAGCAATCAGCCCCAGCATTTT
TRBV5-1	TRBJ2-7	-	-	CASSLGAASYEQYF	TGCGCCAGCAGCTTAGGAGCGGCATCCTACGAGCAGTACTTC
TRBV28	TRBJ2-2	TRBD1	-	CASRESGGGTGELFF	TGTGCCAGCAGAGAATCAGGGGGCGGGACCGGGGAGCTGTTTTTT
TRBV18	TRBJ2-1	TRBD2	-	CASSPLIAGGYNEQFF	TGTGCCAGCTCACCTCTAATAGCGGGAGGCTACAATGAGCAGTTCTTC
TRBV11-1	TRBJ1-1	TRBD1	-	CASSWTGTVNTEAFF	TGTGCCAGCAGTTGGACCGGGACAGTGAACACTGAAGCTTTCTTT
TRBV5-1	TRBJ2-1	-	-	CASSLAVGSSYNEQFF	TGCGCCAGCAGCTTGGCCGTGGGGAGCTCCTACAATGAGCAGTTCTTC
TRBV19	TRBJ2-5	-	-	CASSDNDQETQYF	TGTGCCAGTAGCGACAATGACCAAGAGACCCAGTACTTC
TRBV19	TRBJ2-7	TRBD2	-	CASRRSGGGYEQYF	TGTGCCAGTCGCCGGTCCGGGGGGGGCTACGAGCAGTACTTC
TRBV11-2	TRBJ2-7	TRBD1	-	CASSYTGTGGDEQYF	TGTGCCAGCAGCTATACCGGGACAGGGGGGGACGAGCAGTACTTC
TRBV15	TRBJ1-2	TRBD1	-	CATSRRTGARGYGYTF	TGTGCCACCAGCAGAAGGACAGGGGCGAGAGGCTATGGCTACACCTTC
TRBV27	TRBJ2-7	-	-	CASSMGHIQYF	TGTGCCAGCAGTATGGGACATATACAGTACTTC
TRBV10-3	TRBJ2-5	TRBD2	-	CATVAGGPLETQYF	TGTGCCACCGTAGCGGGGGGGCCTCTAGAGACCCAGTACTTC
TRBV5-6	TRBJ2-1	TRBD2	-	CASSPGTSGVDEQFF	TGTGCCAGCAGCCCCGGGACTAGCGGGGTGGATGAGCAGTTCTTC
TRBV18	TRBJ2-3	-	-	CASSPISTGAADTQYF	TGTGCCAGCTCACCAATCTCAACGGGAGCAGCAGATACGCAGTATTTT
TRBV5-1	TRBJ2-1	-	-	CASSLGASYNEQFF	TGCGCCAGCAGCTTGGGGGCCTCCTACAATGAGCAGTTCTTC
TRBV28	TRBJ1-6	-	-	CASRLGRSSYNSPLHF	TGTGCCAGCCGACTGGGGAGAAGCTCCTATAATTCACCCCTCCACTTT
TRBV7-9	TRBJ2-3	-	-	CASSFRPGGTDTQYF	TGTGCCAGCAGCTTTCGTCCAGGGGGCACAGATACGCAGTATTTT